This T cell receptor beta chain was obtained from a study of T cells after yellow fever vaccination. Whole-study findings and limits: Repertoires sorted by FACS could include abundant clonotypes that are contaminants from the bulk population. The study found a weaker secondary response that peaked faster, day 5 versus 15.

The germline gives CDR1 ENHRY, CDR2 SYGVKD. The CDR3 extends over 14 amino acids. J gave up 5 bases and V 2 bases, and 5 bases lay outside the gene matches. By 5'RACE template switching, TCR cDNA was produced, with a universal primer site and UMIs added in the process. TCRdb reprocessed the 5' RACE reads with MiXCR, giving one entry per CDR3 protein. Of some 350,000 distinct CDR3 sequences listed, approximately 4% are singletons. This clonotype has at least ten counts. Its antigen is unknown. The rearrangement links TRBV10-3 to TRBJ2-7, with 8 positions matching TRBD1. This clonotype was sampled from a man between 18 and 35 years old who received the YFV17D yellow fever vaccine. Sequences were derived from PBMCs, sampled 5 days after the yellow fever booster vaccination. CDR3 coding DNA: TGTGCCATCAGTGAGGGACAGGGCGCCCACGAGCAGTACTTC. Encoded protein: CAISEGQGAHEQYF.